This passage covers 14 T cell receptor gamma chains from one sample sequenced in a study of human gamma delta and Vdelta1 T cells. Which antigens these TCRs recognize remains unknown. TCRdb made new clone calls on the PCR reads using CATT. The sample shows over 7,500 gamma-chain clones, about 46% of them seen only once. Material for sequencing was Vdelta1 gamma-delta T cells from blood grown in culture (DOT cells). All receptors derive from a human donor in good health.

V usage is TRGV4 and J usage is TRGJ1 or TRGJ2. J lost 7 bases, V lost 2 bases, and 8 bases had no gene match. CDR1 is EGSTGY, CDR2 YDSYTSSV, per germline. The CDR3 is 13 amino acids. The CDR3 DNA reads TGTGCCACCTGGGATGACCCCGGGTATAAGAAACTCTTT. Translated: CATWDDPGYKKLF.

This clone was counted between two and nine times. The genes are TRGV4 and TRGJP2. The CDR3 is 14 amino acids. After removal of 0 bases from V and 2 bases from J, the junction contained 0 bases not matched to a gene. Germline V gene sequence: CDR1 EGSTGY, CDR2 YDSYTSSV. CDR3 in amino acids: CATWDGSSDWIKTF. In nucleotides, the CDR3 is TGTGCCACCTGGGATGGGAGTAGTGATTGGATCAAGACGTTT.

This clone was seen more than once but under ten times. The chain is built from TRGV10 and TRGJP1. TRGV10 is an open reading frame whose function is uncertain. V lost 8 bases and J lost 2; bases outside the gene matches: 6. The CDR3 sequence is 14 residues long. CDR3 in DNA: TGTGCTGCGTGGGTGGGAACCACTGGTTGGTTCAAGATATTT. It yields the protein CAAWVGTTGWFKIF.

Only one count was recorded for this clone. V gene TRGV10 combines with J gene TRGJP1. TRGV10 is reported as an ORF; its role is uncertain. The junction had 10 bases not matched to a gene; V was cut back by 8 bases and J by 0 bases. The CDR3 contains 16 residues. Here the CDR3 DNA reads TGTGCTGCGTGGGATGAGAATTATACCACTGGTTGGTTCAAGATATTT. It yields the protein CAAWDENYTTGWFKIF.

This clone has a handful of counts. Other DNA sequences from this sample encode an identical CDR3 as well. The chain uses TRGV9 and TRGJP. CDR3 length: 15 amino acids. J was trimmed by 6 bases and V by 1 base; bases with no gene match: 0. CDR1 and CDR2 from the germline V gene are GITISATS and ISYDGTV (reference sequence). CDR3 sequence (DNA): TGTGCCTTGTGGGAGGTAGAGTTGGGCAAAAAAATCAAGGTATTT. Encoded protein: CALWEVELGKKIKVF.

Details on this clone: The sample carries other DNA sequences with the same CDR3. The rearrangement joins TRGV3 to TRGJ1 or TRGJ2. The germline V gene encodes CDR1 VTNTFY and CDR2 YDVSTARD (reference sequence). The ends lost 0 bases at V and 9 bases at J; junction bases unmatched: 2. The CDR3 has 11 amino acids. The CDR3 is CATWDRSKKLF. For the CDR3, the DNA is TGTGCCACCTGGGACAGGAGTAAGAAACTCTTT.

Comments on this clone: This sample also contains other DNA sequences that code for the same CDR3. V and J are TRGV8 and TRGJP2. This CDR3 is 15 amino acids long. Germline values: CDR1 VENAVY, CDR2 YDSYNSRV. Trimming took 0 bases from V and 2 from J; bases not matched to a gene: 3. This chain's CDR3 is CATWDRVSSDWIKTF. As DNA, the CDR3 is TGTGCCACCTGGGATAGGGTCAGTAGTGATTGGATCAAGACGTTT.

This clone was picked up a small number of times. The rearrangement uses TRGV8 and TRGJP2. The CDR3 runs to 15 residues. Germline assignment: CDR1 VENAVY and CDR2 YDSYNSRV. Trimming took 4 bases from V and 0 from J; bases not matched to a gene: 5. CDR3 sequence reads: CATWEPNSSDWIKTF. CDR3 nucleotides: TGTGCCACCTGGGAACCCAATAGTAGTGATTGGATCAAGACGTTT.

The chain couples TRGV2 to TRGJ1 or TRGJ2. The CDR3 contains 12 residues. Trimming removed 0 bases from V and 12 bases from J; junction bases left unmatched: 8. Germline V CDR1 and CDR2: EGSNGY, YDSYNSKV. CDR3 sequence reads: CATWDGGEGKLF. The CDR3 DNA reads TGTGCCACCTGGGACGGGGGGGAGGGGAAACTCTTT.

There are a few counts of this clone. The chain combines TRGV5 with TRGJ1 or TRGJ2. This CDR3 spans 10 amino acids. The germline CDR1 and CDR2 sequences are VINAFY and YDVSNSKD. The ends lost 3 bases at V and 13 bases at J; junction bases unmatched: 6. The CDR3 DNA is TGTGCCACCTGGGACGGACAAAAACTCTTT. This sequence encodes CATWDGQKLF.

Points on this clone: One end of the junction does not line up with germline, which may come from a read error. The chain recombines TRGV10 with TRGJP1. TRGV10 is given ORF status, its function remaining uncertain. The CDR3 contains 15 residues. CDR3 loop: CAAWDHDATGLFKIF. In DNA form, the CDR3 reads TGTGCTGCGTGGGATCACGATGCCACTGGTTTGTTCAAGATATTT.

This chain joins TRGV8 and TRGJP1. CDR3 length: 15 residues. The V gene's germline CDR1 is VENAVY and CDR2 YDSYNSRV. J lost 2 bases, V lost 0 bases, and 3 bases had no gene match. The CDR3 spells CATWDRMTTGWFKIF. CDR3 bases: TGTGCCACCTGGGATAGGATGACCACTGGTTGGTTCAAGATATTT.

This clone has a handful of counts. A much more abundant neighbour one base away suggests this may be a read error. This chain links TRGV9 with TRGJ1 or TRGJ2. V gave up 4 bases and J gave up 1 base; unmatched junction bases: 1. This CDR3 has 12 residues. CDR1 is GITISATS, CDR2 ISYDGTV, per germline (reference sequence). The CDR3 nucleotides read TGTGCCTTGTGGGACAATTATTATAAGAAACTCTTT. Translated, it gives CALWDNYYKKLF.

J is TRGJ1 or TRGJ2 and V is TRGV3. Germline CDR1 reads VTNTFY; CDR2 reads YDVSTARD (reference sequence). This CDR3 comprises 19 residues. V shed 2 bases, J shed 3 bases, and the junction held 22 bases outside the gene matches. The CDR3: CATWDTPLGGPETYYKKLF. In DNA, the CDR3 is TGTGCCACCTGGGACACTCCTCTGGGCGGCCCGGAGACTTATTATAAGAAACTCTTT.